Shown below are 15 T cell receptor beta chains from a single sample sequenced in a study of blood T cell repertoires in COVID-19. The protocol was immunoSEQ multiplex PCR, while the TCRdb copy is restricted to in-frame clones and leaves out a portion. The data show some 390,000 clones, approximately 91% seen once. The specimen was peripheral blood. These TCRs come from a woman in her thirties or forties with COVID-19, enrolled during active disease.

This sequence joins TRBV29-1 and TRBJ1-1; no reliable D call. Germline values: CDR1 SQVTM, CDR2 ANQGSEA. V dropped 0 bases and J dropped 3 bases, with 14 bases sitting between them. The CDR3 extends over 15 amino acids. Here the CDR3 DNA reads TGCAGCGTTGAAGATGCGGCAGCCATTTACACTGAAGCTTTCTTT. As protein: CSVEDAAAIYTEAFF. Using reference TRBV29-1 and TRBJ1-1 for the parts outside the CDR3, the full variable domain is SAVISQKPSRDICQRGTSLTIQCQVDSQVTMMFWYRQQPGQSLTLIATANQGSEATYESGFVIDKFPISRPNLTFSTLTVSNMSPEDSSIYLCSVEDAAAIYTEAFFGQGTRLTVV.

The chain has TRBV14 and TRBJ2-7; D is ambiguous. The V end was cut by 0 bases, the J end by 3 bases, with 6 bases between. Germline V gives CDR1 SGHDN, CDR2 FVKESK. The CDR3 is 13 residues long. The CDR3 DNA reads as TGTGCCAGCAGCCAAGATCAAATCTACGAGCAGTACTTC. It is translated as CASSQDQIYEQYF.

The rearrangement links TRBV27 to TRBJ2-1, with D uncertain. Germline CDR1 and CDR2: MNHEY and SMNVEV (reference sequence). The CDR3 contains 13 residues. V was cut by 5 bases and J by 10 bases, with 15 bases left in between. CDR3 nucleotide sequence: TGTGCCAGCAGTCTGTCCTATGGAGAAGAGCAGTTCTTC. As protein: CASSLSYGEEQFF.

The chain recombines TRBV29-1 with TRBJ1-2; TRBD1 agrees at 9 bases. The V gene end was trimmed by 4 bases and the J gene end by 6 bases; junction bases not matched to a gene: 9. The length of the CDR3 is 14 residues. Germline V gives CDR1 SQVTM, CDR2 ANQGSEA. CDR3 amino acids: CSVGVDRGTNGYTF. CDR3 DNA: TGCAGCGTTGGGGTGGACAGGGGAACGAATGGCTACACCTTC. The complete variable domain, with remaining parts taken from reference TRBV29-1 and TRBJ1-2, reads SAVISQKPSRDICQRGTSLTIQCQVDSQVTMMFWYRQQPGQSLTLIATANQGSEATYESGFVIDKFPISRPNLTFSTLTVSNMSPEDSSIYLCSVGVDRGTNGYTFGSGTRLTVV.

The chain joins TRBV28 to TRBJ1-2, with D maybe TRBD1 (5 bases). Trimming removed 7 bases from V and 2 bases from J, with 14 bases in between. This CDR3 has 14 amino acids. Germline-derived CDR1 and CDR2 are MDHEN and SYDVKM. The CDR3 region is CASTSGLRNYGYTF. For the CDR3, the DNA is TGTGCCAGCACTTCGGGACTGAGAAACTATGGCTACACCTTC.

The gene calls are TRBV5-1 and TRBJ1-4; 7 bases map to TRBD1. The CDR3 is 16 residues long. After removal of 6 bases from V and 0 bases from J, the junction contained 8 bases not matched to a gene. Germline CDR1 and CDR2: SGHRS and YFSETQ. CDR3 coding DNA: TGCGCCAGCACCACCGACAGGGCCGCAACTAATGAAAAACTGTTTTTT. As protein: CASTTDRAATNEKLFF.

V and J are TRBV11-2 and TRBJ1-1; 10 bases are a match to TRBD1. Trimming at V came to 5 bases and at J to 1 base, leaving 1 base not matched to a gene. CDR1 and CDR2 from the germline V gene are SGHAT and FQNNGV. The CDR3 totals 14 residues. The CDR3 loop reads CASSRDRGNTEAFF. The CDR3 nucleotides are TGTGCCAGCAGCCGGGACAGGGGGAACACTGAAGCTTTCTTT.

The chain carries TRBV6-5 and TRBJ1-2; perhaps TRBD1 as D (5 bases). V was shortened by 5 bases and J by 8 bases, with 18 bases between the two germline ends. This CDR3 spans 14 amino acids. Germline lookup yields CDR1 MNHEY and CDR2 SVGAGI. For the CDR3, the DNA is TGTGCCAGCAGTCGACGGACACCCCAACAGGGCTACACCTTC. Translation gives CASSRRTPQQGYTF.

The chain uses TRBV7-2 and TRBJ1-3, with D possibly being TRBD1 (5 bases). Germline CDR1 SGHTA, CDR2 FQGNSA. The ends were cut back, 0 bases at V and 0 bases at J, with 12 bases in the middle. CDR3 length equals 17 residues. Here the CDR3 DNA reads TGTGCCAGCAGCTTAGCGAAGGGAAGGGGCTCTGGAAACACCATATATTTT. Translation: CASSLAKGRGSGNTIYF. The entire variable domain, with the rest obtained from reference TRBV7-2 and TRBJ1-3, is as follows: GAGVSQSPSNKVTEKGKDVELRCDPISGHTALYWYRQSLGQGLEFLIYFQGNSAPDKSGLPSDRFSAERTGGSVSTLTIQRTQQEDSAVYLCASSLAKGRGSGNTIYFGEGSWLTVV.

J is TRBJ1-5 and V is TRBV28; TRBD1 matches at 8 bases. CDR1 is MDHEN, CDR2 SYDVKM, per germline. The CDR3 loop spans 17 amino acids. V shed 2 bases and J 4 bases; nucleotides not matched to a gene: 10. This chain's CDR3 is CASSLGGRGPGNQPQHF. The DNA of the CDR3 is TGTGCCAGCAGTTTAGGCGGCAGGGGGCCAGGGAATCAGCCCCAGCATTTT.

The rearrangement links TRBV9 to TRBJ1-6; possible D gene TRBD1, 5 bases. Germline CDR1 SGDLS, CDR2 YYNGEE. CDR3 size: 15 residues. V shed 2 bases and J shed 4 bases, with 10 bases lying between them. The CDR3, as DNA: TGTGCCAGCAGCGTGGACACCTATTATAATTCACCCCTCCACTTT. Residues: CASSVDTYYNSPLHF.

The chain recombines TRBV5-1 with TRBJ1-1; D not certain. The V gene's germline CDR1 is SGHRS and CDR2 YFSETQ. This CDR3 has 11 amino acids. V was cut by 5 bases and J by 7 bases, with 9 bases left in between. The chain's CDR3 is CASRLSNEAFF. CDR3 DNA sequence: TGCGCCAGCAGGCTGAGTAATGAAGCTTTCTTT.

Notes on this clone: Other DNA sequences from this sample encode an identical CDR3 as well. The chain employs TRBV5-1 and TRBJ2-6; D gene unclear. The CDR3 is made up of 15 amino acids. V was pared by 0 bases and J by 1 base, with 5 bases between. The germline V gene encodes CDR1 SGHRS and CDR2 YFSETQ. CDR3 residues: CASSLAGSGANVLTF. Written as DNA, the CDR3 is TGCGCCAGCAGCTTGGCCGGGTCTGGGGCCAACGTCCTGACTTTC.

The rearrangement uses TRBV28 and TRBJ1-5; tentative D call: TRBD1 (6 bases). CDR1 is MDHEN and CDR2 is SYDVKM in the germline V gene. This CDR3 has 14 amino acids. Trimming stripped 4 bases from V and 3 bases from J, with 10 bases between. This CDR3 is CASSSTGLNQPQHF. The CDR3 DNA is TGTGCCAGCAGTTCTACAGGGCTCAATCAGCCCCAGCATTTT.

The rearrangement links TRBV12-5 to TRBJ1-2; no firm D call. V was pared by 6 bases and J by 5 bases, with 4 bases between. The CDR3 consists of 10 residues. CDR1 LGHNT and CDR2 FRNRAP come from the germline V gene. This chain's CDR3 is CASGEYGYTF. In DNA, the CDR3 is TGTGCTAGTGGGGAGTATGGCTACACCTTC.